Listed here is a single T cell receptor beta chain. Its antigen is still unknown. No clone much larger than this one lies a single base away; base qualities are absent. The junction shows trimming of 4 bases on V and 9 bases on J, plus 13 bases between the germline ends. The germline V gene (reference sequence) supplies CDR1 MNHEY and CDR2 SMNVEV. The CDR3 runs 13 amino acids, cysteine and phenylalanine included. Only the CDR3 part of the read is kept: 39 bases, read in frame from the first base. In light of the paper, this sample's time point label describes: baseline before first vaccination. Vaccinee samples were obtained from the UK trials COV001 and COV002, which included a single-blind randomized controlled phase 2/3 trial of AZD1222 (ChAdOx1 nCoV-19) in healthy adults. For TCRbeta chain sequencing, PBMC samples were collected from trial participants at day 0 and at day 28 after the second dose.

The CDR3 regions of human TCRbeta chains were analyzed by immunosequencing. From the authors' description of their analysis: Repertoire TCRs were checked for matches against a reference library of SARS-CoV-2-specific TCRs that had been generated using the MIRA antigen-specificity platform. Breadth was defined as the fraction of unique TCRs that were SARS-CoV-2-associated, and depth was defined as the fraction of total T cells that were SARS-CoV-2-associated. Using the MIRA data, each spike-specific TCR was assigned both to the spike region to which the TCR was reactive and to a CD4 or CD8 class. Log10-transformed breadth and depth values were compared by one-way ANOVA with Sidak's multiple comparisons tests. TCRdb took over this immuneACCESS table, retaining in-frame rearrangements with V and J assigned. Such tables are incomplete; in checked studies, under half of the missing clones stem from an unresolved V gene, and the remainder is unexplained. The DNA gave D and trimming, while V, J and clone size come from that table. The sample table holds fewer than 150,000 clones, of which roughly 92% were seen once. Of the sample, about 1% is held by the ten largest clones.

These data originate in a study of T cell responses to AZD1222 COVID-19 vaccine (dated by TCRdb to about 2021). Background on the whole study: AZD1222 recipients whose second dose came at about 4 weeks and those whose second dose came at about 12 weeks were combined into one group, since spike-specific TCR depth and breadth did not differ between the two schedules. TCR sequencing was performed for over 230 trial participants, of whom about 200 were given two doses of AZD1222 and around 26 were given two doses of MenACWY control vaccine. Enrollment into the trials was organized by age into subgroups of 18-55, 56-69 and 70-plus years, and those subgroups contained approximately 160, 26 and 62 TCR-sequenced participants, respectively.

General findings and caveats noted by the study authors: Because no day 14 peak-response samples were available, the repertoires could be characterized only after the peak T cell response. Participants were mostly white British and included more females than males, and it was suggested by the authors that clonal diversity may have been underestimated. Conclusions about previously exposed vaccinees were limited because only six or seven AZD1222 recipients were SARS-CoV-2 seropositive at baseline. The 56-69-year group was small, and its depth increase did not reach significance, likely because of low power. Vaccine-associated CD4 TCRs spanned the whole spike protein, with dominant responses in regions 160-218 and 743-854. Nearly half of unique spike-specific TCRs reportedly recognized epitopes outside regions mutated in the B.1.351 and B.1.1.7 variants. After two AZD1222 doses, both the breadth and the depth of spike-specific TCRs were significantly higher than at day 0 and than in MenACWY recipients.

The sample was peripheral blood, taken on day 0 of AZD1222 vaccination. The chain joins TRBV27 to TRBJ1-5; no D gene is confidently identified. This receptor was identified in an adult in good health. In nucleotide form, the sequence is TGTGCCAGCAGTTGGGGTCCGGGAGGGCCCCAGCATTTT. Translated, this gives CASSWGPGGPQHF.